There are many counts of the clone carrying this T cell receptor beta chain. This specimen belongs to a study of T cell repertoires in cytomegalovirus infection. Study summary: Public signatures in TCR beta pointed to CMV infection and matching HLA type.

TCRdb fed the reads into MiXCR, producing one record per CDR3 protein. The sample shows about 600,000 distinct CDR3 sequences, more than 20% of them seen only once. V was shortened by 3 bases and J by 6 bases, with 9 bases between the two germline ends. This CDR3 comprises 14 residues. Germline V lookup: CDR1 SGHVS, CDR2 FQNEAQ. The clonotype was recovered from a human donor in good health (CMV status not recorded). Some clones in this sample may be carry-over from other donors' samples. This chain connects TRBV7-8 to TRBJ1-6; perhaps TRBD1 as D (5 bases). The sample was CD8+ T cells from PBMCs. The CDR3 bases are TGTGCCAGCAGCTTGGGGGGGAGTAATTCACCCCTCCACTTT. Translating it yields CASSLGGSNSPLHF. Full variable domain (rest looked up from reference TRBV7-8 and TRBJ1-6): GAGVSQSPRYKVAKRGQDVALRCDPISGHVSLFWYQQALGQGPEFLTYFQNEAQLDKSGLPSDRFFAERPEGSVSTLKIQRTQQEDSAVYLCASSLGGSNSPLHFGNGTRLTVT.